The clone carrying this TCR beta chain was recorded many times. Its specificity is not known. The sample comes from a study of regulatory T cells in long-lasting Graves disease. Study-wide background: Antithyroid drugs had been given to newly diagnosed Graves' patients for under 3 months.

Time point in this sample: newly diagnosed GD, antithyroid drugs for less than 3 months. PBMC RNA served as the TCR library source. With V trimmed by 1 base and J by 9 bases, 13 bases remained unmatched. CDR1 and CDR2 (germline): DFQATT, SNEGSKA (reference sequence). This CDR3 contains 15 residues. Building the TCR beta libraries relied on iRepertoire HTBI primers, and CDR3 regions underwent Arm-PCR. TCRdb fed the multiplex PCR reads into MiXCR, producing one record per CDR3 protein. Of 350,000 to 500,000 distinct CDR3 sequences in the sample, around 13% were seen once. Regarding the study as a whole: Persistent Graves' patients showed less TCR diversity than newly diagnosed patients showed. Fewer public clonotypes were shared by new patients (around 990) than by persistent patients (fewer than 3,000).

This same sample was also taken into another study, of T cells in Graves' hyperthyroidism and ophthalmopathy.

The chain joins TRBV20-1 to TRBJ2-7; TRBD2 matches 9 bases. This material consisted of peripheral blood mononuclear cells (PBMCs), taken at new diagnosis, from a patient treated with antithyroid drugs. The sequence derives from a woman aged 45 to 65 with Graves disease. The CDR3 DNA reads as TGCAGTGCTAGAGGATGGGGGGCGGGAGGGGATAGGCAGTACTTC. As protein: CSARGWGAGGDRQYF.